The rows below give T cell receptor beta chains drawn from one sample of a study of somatic mutations in cytotoxic T cells in rheumatoid arthritis. TCRdb's table, derived via immunoSEQ multiplex PCR, lists solely in-frame clones and lacks some. The sample lists 17,000 or so clones; about 74% were seen once. Sequencing was carried out using CD8+ T cells sorted from blood. The receptor set was obtained from an adult with rheumatoid arthritis. The CDR3 runs from the conserved cysteine through the conserved F or W. The order of the fields is V gene, J gene, clone size, D gene, CDR3 protein, CDR3 DNA. D genes are given only for firm matches. Clone size is stated in some rows and not others, as once, few, many or a class when expanded.

>TRBV29-1|TRBJ2-1|.|.
CSVAGEDQGYNEQFF
TGCAGCGTTGCGGGGGAGGACCAAGGGTACAATGAGCAGTTCTTC
>TRBV11-3|TRBJ2-1|.|TRBD1
CASSLGLTGGSLGYNEQFF
TGTGCCAGCAGCTTAGGATTAACAGGGGGATCGTTGGGCTACAATGAGCAGTTCTTC
>TRBV27|TRBJ2-5|.|TRBD2
CASSSWTSKETQYF
TGTGCCAGCAGTTCGTGGACTAGCAAAGAGACCCAGTACTTC
>TRBV7-6|TRBJ2-5|.|.
CASSFGTPQETQYF
TGTGCCAGCAGCTTCGGGACTCCACAAGAGACCCAGTACTTC
>TRBV5-5|TRBJ2-7|.|.
CASSLYTAPNYEQYF
TGTGCCAGCAGCTTGTATACGGCACCAAACTACGAGCAGTACTTC
>TRBV7-9|TRBJ2-7|.|TRBD1
CASSFGTGGYEQYF
TGTGCCAGCAGCTTCGGGACAGGCGGCTACGAGCAGTACTTC
>TRBV5-4|TRBJ2-7|.|TRBD1
CASSAPGQRFYEQYF
TGTGCCAGCAGCGCACCGGGACAGAGATTCTACGAGCAGTACTTC
>TRBV27|TRBJ2-7|.|TRBD1
CASTRAGGVYEQYF
TGTGCCAGCACCCGGGCAGGGGGCGTCTACGAGCAGTACTTC
>TRBV7-9|TRBJ2-3|once|.
CASSDQTGRFTDTQYF
TGTGCCAGCAGCGACCAAACCGGGCGATTCACAGATACGCAGTATTTT
>TRBV6-6|TRBJ1-4|once|.
CASSYPQALGDEKLFF
TGTGCCAGCAGTTACCCCCAGGCCCTCGGGGATGAAAAACTGTTTTTT
>TRBV5-6|TRBJ1-6|.|.
CASSLIAPKGFSPLHF
TGTGCCAGCAGCCTTATCGCCCCCAAGGGGTTTTCACCCCTCCACTTT
>TRBV30|TRBJ1-1|few|.
CACNTEAFF
TGTGCTTGTAACACTGAAGCTTTCTTT
>TRBV27|TRBJ2-7|.|.
CASSLSISRLYEQYF
TGTGCCAGCAGTTTATCGATTAGTAGGCTCTACGAGCAGTACTTC
>TRBV7-9|TRBJ2-5|.|TRBD2
CASSLTGGQETQYF
TGTGCCAGCAGCTTAACGGGAGGCCAAGAGACCCAGTACTTC
>TRBV7-3|TRBJ2-3|.|TRBD2
CASSELAGSDTQYF
TGTGCCAGCAGCGAACTAGCGGGGTCAGATACGCAGTATTTT
>TRBV4-1|TRBJ2-3|.|TRBD2
CASSQDRAAGGRRDTQYF
TGCGCCAGCAGCCAAGATCGGGCAGCGGGGGGGCGGCGAGATACGCAGTATTTT
>TRBV5-5|TRBJ2-7|.|.
CASSDHWPSYEQYF
TGTGCCAGCAGCGACCACTGGCCCTCCTACGAGCAGTACTTC
>TRBV7-7|TRBJ2-5|.|.
CASSLGLAGRYQETQYF
TGTGCCAGCAGCTTAGGCCTGGCGGGCAGATACCAAGAGACCCAGTACTTC
>TRBV9|TRBJ2-1|.|.
CASQGRQYNEQFF
TGTGCCAGCCAGGGAAGACAGTACAATGAGCAGTTCTTC
>TRBV6-5|TRBJ1-3|.|.
CASSYSATAQNTIYF
TGTGCCAGCAGTTACTCTGCGACAGCACAGAACACCATATATTTT